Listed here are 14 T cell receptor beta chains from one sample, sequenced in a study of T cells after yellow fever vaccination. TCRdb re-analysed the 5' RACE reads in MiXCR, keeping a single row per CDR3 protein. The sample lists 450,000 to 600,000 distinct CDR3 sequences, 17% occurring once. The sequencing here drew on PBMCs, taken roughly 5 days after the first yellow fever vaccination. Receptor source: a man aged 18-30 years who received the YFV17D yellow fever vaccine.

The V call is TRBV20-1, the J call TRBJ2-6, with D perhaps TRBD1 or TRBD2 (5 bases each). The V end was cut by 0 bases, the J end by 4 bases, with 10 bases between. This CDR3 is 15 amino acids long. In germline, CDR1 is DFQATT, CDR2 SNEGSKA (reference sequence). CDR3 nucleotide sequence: TGCAGTGCTAGAGATTCCGGGGCAGGGGCCAACGTCCTGACTTTC. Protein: CSARDSGAGANVLTF.

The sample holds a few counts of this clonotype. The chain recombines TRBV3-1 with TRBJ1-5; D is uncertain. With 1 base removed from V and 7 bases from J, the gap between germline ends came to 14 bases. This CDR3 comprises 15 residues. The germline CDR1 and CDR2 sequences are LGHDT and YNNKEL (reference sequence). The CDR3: CASSQGGYSGQPQHF. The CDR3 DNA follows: TGTGCCAGCAGCCAAGGAGGGTACTCGGGACAGCCCCAGCATTTT.

CDR3 residues: CASSQPNRGSTEAFF. In nucleotides, the CDR3 is TGCGCCAGCAGCCAACCCAACAGGGGGTCAACTGAAGCTTTCTTT. The rearrangement uses TRBV4-3 and TRBJ1-1; TRBD1 agrees at 8 bases. Trimming took 2 bases from V and 5 from J; bases not matched to a gene: 7. The length of the CDR3 is 15 residues. The germline CDR1 and CDR2 sequences are LGHNA and YSLEER.

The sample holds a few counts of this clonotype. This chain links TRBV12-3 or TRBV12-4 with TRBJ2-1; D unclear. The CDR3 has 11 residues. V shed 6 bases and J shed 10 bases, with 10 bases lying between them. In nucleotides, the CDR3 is TGTGCCAGCAGCCCGGTGGGCGAGCAGTTCTTC. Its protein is CASSPVGEQFF.

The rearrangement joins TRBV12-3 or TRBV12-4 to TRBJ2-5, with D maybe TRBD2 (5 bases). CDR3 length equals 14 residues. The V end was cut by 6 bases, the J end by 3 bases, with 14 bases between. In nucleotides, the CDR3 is TGTGCCAGCAGAAAGGACTTGGGAGAAGAGACCCAGTACTTC. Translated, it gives CASRKDLGEETQYF.

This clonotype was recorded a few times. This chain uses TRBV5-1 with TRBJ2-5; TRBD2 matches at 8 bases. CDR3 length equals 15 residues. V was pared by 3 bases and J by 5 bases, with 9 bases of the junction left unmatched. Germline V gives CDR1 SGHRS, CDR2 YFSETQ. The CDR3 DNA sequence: TGCGCCAGCAGCTCTCTGGGACTAGAACGGGAGACCCAGTACTTC. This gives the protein CASSSLGLERETQYF.

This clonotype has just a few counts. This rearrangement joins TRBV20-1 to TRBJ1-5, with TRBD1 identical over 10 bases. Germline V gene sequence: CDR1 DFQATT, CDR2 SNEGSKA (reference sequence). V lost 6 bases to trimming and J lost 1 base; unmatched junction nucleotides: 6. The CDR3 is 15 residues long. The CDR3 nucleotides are TGCAGTGCCGGGACAGGGGAGGGAAGCAATCAGCCCCAGCATTTT. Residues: CSAGTGEGSNQPQHF.

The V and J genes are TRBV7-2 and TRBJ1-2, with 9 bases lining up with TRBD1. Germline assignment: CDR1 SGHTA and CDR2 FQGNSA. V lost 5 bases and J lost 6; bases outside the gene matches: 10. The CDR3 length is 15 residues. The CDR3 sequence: CASSLRSGQGNGYTF. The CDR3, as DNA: TGTGCCAGCAGCCTACGATCGGGACAGGGAAATGGCTACACCTTC.

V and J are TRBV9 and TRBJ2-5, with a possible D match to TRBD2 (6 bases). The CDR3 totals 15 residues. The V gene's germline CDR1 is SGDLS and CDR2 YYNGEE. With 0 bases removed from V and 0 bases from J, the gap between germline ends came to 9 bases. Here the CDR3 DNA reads TGTGCCAGCAGCGTAGATGGGACTTACCAAGAGACCCAGTACTTC. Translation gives CASSVDGTYQETQYF.

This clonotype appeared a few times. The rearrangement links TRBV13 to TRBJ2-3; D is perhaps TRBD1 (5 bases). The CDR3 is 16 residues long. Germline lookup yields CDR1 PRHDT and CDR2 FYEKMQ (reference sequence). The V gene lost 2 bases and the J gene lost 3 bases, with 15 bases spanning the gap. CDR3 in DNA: TGTGCCAGCAGCTTAAGGCAAGGGGATGCGACAGATACGCAGTATTTT. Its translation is CASSLRQGDATDTQYF.

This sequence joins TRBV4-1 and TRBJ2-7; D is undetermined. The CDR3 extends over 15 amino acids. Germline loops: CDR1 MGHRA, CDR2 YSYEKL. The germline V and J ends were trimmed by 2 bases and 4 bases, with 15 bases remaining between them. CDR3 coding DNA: TGCGCCAGCAGCCAAAACCCGGGTTTGGGGTACGAGCAGTACTTC. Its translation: CASSQNPGLGYEQYF.

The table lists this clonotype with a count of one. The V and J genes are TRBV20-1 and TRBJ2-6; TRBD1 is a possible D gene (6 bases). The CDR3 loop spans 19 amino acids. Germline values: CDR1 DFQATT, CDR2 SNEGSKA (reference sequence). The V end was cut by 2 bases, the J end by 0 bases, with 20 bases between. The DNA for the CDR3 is TGCAGTGCTAGATCTTCCAGACAGGCAACCTTCTCTGGGGCCAACGTCCTGACTTTC. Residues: CSARSSRQATFSGANVLTF.

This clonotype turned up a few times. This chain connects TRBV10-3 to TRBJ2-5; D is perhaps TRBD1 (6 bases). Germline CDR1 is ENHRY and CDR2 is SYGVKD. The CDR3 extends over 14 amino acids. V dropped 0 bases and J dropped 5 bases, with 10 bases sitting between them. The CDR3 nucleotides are TGTGCCATCAGTGAGTCGACAGGAGGCGAGACCCAGTACTTC. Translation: CAISESTGGETQYF.

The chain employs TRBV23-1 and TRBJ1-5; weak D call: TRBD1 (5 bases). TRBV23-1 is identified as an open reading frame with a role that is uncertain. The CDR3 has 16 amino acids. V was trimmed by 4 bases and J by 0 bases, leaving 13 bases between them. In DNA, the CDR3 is TGCGCCAGCAGTCCCCGTTTAGGGGATAGCAATCAGCCCCAGCATTTT. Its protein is CASSPRLGDSNQPQHF.